Listed here is a single T cell receptor beta chain. The record originates from a study of CD8+ T cells in alopecia areata. Sequencing templates came from extracted RNA that was reverse transcribed into cDNA. The method was immunoSEQ multiplex PCR; TCRdb's version includes in-frame clones alone and lacks a portion of them. The table records about 200,000 clones, about three fifths of them present only once. Described treatment: oral pan-JAK inhibitor, 5-10 mg twice daily. This TCR came from a human donor with alopecia areata. Sequencing was performed on CD4+ T cells sorted from blood, taken at week 4, from a patient treated with tofacitinib.

In DNA form, the CDR3 reads TGCGCCAGCAGCTCGGACAGGATCGCCTACGAGCAGTACTTC. Translated, it gives CASSSDRIAYEQYF. This chain links TRBV5-1 with TRBJ2-7, with 7 bases lining up with TRBD1. This CDR3 comprises 14 residues. V lost 3 bases and J lost 2; bases outside the gene matches: 5. Germline V CDR1 and CDR2: SGHRS, YFSETQ.